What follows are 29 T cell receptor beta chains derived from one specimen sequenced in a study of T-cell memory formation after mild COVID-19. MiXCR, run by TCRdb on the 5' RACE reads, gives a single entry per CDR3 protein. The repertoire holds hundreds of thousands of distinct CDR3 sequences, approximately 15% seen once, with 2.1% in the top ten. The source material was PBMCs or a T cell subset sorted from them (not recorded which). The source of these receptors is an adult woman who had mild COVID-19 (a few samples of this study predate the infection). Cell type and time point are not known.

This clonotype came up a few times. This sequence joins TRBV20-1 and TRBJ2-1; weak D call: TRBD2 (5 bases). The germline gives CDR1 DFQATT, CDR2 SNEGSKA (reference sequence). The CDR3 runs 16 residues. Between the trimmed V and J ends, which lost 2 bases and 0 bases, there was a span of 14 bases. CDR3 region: CSARKGRTSSYNEQFF. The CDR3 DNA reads TGCAGTGCTAGAAAGGGCCGGACTTCCTCCTACAATGAGCAGTTCTTC.

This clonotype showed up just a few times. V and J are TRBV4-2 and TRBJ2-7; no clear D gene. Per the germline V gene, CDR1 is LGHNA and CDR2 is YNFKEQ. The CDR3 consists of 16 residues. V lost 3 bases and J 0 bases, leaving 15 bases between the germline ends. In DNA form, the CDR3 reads TGTGCCAGCAGCCAGGACCGGGCAGTCAGCTCCTACGAGCAGTACTTC. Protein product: CASSQDRAVSSYEQYF.

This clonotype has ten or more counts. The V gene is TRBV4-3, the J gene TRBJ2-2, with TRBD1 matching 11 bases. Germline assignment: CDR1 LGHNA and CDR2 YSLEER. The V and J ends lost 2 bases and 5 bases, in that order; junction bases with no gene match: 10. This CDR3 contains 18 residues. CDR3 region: CASSQPQGQGVRTGELFF. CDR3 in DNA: TGCGCCAGCAGCCAACCCCAGGGACAGGGGGTTCGGACCGGGGAGCTGTTTTTT.

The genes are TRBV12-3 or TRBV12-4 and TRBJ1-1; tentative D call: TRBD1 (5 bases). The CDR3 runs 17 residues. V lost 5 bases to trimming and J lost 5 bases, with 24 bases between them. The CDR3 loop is CASSKLGAGKVSTEAFF. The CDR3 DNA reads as TGTGCCAGCAGTAAACTCGGGGCAGGTAAAGTGAGTACTGAAGCTTTCTTT.

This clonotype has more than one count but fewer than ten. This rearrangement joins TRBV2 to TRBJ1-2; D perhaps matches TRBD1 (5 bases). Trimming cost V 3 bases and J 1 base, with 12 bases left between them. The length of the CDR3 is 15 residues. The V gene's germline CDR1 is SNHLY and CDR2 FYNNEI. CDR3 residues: CASSDQGIYNYGYTF. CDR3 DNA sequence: TGTGCCAGCAGTGATCAGGGAATATATAACTATGGCTACACCTTC. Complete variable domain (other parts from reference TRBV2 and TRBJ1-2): EPEVTQTPSHQVTQMGQEVILRCVPISNHLYFYWYRQILGQKVEFLVSFYNNEISEKSEIFDDQFSVERPDGSNFTLKIRSTKLEDSAMYFCASSDQGIYNYGYTFGSGTRLTVV.

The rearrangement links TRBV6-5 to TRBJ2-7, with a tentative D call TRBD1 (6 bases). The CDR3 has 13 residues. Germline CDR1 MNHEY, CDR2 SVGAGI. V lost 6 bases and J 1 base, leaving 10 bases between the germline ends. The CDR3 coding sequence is TGTGCCAGCAGCCAGACAGGTTCCTACGAGCAGTACTTC. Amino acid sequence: CASSQTGSYEQYF.

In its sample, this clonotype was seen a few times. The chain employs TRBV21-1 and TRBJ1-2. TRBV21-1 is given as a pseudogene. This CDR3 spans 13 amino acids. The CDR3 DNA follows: TGTGCCAGTCCTCCTCGGCAGGGATATGGCTACACCTTC. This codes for CASPPRQGYGYTF.

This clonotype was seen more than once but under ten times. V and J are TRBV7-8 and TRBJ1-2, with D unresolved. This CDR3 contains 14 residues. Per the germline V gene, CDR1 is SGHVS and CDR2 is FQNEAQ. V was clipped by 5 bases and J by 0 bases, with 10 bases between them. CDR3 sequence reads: CASSHRSSNYGYTF. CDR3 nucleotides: TGTGCCAGCAGCCACCGGAGTTCTAACTATGGCTACACCTTC. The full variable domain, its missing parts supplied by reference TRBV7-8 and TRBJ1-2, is GAGVSQSPRYKVAKRGQDVALRCDPISGHVSLFWYQQALGQGPEFLTYFQNEAQLDKSGLPSDRFFAERPEGSVSTLKIQRTQQEDSAVYLCASSHRSSNYGYTFGSGTRLTVV.

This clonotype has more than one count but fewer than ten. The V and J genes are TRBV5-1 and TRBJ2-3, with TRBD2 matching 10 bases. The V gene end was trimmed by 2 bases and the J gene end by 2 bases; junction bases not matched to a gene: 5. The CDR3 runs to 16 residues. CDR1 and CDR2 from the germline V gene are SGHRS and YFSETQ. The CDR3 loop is CASSLKLAGPTDTQYF. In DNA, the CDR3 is TGCGCCAGCAGCTTAAAACTAGCGGGGCCCACAGATACGCAGTATTTT.

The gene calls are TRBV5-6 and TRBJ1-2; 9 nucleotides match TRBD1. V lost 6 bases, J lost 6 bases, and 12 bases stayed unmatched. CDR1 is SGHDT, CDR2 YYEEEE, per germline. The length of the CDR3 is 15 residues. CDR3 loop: CASTFPGQGPNGYTF. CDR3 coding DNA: TGTGCCAGCACCTTTCCGGGACAGGGACCGAATGGCTACACCTTC.

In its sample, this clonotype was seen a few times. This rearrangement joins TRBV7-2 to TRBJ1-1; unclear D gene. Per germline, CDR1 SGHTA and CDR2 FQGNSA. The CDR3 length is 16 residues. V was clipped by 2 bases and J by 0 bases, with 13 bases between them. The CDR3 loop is CASSLIPTAMNTEAFF. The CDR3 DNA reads TGTGCCAGCAGCTTAATTCCAACAGCTATGAACACTGAAGCTTTCTTT. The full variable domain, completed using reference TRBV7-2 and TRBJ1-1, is GAGVSQSPSNKVTEKGKDVELRCDPISGHTALYWYRQSLGQGLEFLIYFQGNSAPDKSGLPSDRFSAERTGGSVSTLTIQRTQQEDSAVYLCASSLIPTAMNTEAFFGQGTRLTVV.

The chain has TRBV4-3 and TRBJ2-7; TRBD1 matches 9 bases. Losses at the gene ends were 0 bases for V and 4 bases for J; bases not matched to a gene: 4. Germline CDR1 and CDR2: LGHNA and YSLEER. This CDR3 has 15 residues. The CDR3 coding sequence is TGCGCCAGCAGCCAAGATGGACAGGGGCGATACGAGCAGTACTTC. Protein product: CASSQDGQGRYEQYF.

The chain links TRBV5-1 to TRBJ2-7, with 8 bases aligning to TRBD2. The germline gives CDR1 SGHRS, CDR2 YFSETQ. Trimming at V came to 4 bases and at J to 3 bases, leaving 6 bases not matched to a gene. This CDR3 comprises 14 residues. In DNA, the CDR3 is TGCGCCAGCAGCCCGGGACTAGGTTACTACGAGCAGTACTTC. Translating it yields CASSPGLGYYEQYF.

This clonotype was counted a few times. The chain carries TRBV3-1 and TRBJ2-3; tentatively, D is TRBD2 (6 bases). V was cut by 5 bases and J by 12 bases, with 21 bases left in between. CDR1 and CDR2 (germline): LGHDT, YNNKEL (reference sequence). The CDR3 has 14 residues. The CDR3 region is CASSGFDRSGAQYF. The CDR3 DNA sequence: TGTGCCAGCAGCGGCTTTGATCGTAGCGGTGCCCAGTATTTT.

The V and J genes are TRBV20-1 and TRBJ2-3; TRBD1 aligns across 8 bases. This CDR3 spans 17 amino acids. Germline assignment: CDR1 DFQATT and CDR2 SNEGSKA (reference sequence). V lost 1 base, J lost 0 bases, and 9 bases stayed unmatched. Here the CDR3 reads CSARAGGQGGSTDTQYF. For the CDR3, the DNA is TGCAGTGCTAGAGCAGGGGGCCAGGGTGGGAGCACAGATACGCAGTATTTT.

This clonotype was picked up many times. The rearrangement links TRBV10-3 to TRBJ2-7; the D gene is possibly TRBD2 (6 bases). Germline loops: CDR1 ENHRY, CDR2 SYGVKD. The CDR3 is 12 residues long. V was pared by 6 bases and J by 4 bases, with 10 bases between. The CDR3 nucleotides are TGTGCCATCAGAAGGGACTTTTACGAGCAGTACTTC. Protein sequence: CAIRRDFYEQYF.

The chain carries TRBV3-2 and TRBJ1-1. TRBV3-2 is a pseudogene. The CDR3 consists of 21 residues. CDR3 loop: CASSPSPPILPGRHMNTEAFF. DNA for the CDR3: TGTGCCAGCAGCCCCTCCCCTCCCATACTCCCGGGACGCCATATGAACACTGAAGCTTTCTTT.

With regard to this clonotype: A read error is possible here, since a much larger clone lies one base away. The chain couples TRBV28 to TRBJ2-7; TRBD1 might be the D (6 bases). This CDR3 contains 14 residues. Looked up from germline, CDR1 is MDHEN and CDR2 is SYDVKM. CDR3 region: CASRATGITYDQYF. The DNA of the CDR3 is TGTGCCAGTAGAGCCACAGGGATTACCTACGACCAGTACTTC.

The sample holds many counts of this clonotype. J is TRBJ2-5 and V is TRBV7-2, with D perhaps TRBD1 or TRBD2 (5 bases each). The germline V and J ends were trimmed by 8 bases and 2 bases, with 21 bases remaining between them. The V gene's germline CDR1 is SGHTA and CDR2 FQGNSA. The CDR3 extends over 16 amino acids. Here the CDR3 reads CASASAGTRGQETQYF. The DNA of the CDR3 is TGTGCCAGCGCAAGCGCCGGGACCCGCGGTCAAGAGACCCAGTACTTC.

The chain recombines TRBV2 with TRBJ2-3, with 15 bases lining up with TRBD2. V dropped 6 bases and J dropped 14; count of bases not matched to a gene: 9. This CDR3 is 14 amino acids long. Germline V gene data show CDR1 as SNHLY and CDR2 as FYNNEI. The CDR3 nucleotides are TGTGCCAGCAGAGCAGGGACTAGCGGGAGGCCCTGGTATTTT. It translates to CASRAGTSGRPWYF.

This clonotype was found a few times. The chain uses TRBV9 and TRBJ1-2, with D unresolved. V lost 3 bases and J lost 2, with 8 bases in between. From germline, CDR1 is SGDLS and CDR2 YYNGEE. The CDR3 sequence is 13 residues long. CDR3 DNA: TGTGCCAGCAGCGCGAATGACAACTATGGCTACACCTTC. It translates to CASSANDNYGYTF. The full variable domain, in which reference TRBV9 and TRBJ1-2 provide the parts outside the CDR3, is DSGVTQTPKHLITATGQRVTLRCSPRSGDLSVYWYQQSLDQGLQFLIQYYNGEERAKGNILERFSAQQFPDLHSELNLSSLELGDSALYFCASSANDNYGYTFGSGTRLTVV.

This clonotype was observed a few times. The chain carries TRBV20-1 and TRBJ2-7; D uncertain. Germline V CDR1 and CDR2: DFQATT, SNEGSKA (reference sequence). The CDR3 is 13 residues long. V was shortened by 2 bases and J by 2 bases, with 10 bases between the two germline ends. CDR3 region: CSARSAQTYEQYF. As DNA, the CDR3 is TGCAGTGCTAGATCGGCCCAAACCTACGAGCAGTACTTC.

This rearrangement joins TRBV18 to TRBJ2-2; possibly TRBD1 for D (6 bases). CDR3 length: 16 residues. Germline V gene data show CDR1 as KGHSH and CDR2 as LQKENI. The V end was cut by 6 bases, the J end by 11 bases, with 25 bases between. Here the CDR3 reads CASSPGTPDTPGELFF. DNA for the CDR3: TGTGCCAGCTCTCCAGGGACACCTGATACACCGGGAGAGCTGTTTTTT.

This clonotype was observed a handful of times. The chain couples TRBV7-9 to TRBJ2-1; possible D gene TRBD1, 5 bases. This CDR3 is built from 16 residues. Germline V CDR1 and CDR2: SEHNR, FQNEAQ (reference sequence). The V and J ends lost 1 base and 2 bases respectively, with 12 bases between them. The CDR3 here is CASSLDQGITYNEQFF. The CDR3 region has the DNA TGTGCCAGCAGCTTAGATCAGGGTATTACCTACAATGAGCAGTTCTTC.

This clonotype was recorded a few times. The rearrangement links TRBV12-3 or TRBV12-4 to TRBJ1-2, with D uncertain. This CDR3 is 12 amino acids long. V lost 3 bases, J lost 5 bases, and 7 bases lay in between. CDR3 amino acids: CASSLRGYGYTF. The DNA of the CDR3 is TGTGCCAGCAGTTTGCGGGGATATGGCTACACCTTC.

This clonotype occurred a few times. CDR3 sequence (DNA): TGTGCCAGCAGCCAAGAAAGCGGGCGGGCCAGAAGCTCTGGAAACACCATATATTTT. It encodes CASSQESGRARSSGNTIYF. V is TRBV3-1 and J is TRBJ1-3; D is undetermined. Germline CDR1 reads LGHDT; CDR2 reads YNNKEL (reference sequence). With 0 bases removed from V and 0 bases from J, the gap between germline ends came to 18 bases. The CDR3 runs to 19 residues.

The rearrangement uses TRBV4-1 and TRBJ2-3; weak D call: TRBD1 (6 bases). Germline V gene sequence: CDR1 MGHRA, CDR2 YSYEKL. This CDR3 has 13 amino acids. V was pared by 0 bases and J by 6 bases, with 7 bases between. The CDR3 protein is CASSQDQGDTQYF. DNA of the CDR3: TGCGCCAGCAGCCAAGATCAGGGGGATACGCAGTATTTT.

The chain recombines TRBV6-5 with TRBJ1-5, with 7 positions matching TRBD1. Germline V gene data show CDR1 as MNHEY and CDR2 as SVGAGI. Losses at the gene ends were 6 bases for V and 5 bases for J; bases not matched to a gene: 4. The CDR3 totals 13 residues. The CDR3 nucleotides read TGTGCCAGCAGCCGGACAGGTTATCAGCCCCAGCATTTT. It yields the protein CASSRTGYQPQHF.

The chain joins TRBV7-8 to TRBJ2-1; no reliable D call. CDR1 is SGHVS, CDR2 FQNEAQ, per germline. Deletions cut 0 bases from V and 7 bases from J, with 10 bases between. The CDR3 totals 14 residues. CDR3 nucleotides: TGTGCCAGCAGCTTAGCCGACACCTTGAATGAGCAGTTCTTC. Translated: CASSLADTLNEQFF.